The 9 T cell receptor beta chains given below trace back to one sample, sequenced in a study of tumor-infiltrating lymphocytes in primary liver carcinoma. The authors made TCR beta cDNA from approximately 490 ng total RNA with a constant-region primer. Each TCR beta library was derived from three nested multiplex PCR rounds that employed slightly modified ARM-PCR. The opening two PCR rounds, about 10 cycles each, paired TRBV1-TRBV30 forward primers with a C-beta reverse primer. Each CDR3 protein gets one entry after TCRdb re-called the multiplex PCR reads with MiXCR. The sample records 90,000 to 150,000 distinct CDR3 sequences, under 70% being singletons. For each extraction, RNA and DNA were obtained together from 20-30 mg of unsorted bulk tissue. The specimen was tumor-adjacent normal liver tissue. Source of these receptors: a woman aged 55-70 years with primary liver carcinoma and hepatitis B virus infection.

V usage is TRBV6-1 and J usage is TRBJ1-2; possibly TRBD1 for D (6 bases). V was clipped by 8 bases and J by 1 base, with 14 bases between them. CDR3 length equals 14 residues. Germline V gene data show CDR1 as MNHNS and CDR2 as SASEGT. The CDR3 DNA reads TGTGCCAGCGGTGTAGGGGGACATAACTATGGCTACACCTTC. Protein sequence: CASGVGGHNYGYTF.

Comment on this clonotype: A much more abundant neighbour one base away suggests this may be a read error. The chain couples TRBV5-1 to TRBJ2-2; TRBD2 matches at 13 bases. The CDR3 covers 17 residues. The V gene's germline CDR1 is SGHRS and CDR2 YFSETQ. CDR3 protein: CASSSTSGRASTRELFF. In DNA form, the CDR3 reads TGCGCCAGCAGCTCAACTAGCGGGAGGGCGAGCACCAGGGAGCTGTTTTTT.

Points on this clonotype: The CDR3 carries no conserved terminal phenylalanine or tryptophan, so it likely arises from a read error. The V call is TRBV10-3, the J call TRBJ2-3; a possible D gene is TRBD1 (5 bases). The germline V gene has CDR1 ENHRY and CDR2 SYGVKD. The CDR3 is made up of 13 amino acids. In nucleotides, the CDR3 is TGTGCCATCATTGGGGCTAGGGCAGATACACAGTATCTT. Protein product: CAIIGARADTQYL.

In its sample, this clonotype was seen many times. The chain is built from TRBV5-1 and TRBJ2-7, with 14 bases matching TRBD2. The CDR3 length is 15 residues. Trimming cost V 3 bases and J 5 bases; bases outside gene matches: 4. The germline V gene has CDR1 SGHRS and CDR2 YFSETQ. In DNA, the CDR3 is TGCGCCAGCAGCTCCGGGACTAGCGGGAGCCACGAGCAGTACTTC. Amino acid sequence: CASSSGTSGSHEQYF.

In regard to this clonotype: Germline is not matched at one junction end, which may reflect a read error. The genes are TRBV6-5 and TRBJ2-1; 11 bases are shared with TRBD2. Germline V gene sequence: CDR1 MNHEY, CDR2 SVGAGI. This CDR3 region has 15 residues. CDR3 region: CVSSALAGVGSEQFF. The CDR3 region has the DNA TGTGTCAGCAGCGCACTAGCGGGAGTGGGTAGTGAGCAGTTCTTC.

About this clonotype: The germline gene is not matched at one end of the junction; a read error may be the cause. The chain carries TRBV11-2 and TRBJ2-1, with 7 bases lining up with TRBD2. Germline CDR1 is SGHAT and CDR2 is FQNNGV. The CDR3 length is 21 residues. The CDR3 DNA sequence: TGTGCAAGCAGCTTAGGATGGGCTAGCGGAAAGAGAAGCAAAACCTACAATGAGCAGTTCTTT. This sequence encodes CASSLGWASGKRSKTYNEQFF.

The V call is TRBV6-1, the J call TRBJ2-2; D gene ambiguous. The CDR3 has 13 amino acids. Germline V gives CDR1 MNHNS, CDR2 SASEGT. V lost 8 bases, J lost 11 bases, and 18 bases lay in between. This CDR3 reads CASDRALTVELFF. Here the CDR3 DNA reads TGTGCCAGCGACCGGGCCCTCACCGTTGAGCTGTTTTTT.

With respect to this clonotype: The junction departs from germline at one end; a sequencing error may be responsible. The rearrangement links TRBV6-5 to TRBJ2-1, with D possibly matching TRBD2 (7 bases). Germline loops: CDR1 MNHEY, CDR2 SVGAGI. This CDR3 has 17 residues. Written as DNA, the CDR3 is TGTACCAGCAGAGTCTGGGGGGGCAGAACAGGTAGGGATGAGCAGTTCTTC. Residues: CTSRVWGGRTGRDEQFF.

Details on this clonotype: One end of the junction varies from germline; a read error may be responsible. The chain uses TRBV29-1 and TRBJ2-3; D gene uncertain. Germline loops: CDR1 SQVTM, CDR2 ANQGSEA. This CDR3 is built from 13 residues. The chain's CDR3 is CSAIMESTNTQYF. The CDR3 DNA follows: TGCAGCGCCATAATGGAAAGCACAAATACGCAGTATTTT.